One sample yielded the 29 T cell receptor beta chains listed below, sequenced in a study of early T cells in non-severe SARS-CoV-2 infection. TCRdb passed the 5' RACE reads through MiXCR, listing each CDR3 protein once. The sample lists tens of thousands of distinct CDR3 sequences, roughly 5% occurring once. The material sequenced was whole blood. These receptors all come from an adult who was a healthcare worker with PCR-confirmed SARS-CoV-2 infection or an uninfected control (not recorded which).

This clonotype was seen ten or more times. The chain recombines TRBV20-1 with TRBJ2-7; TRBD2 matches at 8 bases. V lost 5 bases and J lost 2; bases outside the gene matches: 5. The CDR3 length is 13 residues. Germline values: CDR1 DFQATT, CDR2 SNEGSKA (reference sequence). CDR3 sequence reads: CSAQLAEPYEQYF. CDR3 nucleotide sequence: TGCAGTGCTCAACTAGCGGAGCCCTACGAGCAGTACTTC.

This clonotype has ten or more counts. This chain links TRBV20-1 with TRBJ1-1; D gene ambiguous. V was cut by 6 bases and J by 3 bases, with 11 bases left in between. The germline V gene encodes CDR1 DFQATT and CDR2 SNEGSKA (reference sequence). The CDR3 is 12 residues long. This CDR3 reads CSAIWKYTEAFF. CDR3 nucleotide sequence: TGCAGTGCAATCTGGAAGTACACTGAAGCTTTCTTT.

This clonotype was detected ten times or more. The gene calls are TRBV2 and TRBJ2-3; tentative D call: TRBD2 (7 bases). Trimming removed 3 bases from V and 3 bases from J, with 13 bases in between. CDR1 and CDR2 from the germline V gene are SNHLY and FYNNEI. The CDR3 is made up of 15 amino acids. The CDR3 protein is CASSEGGGRTDTQYF. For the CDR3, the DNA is TGTGCCAGCAGTGAGGGGGGGGGCCGGACAGATACGCAGTATTTT. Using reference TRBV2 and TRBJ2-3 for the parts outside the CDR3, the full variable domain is EPEVTQTPSHQVTQMGQEVILRCVPISNHLYFYWYRQILGQKVEFLVSFYNNEISEKSEIFDDQFSVERPDGSNFTLKIRSTKLEDSAMYFCASSEGGGRTDTQYFGPGTRLTVL.

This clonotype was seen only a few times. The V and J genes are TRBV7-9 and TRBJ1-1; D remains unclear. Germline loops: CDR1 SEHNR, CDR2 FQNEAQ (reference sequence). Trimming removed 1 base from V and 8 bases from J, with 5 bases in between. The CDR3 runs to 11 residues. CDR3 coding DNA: TGTGCCAGCAGCTTAGACCCAGAAGCTTTCTTT. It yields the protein CASSLDPEAFF.

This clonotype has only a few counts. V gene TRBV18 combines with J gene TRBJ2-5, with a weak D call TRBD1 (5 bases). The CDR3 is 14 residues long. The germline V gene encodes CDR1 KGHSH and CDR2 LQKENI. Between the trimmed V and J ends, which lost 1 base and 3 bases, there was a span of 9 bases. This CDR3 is CASSPQQAEETQYF. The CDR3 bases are TGTGCCAGCTCACCACAACAGGCGGAAGAGACCCAGTACTTC. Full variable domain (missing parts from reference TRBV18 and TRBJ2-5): NAGVMQNPRHLVRRRGQEARLRCSPMKGHSHVYWYRQLPEEGLKFMVYLQKENIIDESGMPKERFSAEFPKEGPSILRIQQVVRGDSAAYFCASSPQQAEETQYFGPGTRLLVL.

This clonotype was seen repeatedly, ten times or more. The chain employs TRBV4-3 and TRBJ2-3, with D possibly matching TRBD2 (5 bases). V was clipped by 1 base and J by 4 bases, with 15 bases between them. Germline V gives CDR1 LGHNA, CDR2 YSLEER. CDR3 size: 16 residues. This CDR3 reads CASSQAGKGGSDTQYF. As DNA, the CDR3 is TGCGCCAGCAGCCAAGCCGGGAAAGGCGGCTCAGATACGCAGTATTTT.

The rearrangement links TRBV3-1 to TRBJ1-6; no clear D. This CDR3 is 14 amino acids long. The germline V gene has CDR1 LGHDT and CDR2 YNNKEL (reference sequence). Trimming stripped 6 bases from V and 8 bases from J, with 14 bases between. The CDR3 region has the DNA TGTGCCAGCAGTCCCGGTAGGGAGTATTCACCCCTCCACTTT. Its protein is CASSPGREYSPLHF.

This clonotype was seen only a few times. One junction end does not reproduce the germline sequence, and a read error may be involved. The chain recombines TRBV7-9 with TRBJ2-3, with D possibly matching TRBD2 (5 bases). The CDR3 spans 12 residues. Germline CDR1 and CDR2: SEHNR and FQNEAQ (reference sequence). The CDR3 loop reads CASSSSTDTRYF. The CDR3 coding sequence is TGTGCCAGCAGCTCTAGCACAGATACGCGGTATTTT.

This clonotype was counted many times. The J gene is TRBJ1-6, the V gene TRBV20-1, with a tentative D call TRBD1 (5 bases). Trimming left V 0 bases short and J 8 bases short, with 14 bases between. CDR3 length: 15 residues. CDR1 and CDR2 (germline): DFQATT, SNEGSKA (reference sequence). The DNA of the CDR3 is TGCAGTGCTAGAGATATGACAGATTCATATTCACCCCTCCACTTT. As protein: CSARDMTDSYSPLHF.

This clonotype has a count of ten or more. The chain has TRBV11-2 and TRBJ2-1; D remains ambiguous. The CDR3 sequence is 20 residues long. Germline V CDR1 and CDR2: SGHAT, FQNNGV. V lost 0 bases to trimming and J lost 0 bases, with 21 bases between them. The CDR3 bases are TGTGCCAGCAGCTTAGATAAGTGGGTTTTGGCTAATCGCTCCTACAATGAGCAGTTCTTC. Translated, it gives CASSLDKWVLANRSYNEQFF.

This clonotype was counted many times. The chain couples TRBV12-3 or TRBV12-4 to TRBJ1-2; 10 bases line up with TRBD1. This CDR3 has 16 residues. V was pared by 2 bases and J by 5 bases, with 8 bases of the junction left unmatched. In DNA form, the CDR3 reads TGTGCCAGCAGTTTATCGGGACAGGGGCTCCTATATGGCTACACCTTC. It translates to CASSLSGQGLLYGYTF.

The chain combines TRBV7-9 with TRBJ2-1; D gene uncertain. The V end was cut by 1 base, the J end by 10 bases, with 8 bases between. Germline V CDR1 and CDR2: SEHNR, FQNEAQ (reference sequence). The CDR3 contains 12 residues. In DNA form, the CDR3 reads TGTGCCAGCAGCTTAGATTTGGGCGAGCAGTTCTTC. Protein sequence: CASSLDLGEQFF.

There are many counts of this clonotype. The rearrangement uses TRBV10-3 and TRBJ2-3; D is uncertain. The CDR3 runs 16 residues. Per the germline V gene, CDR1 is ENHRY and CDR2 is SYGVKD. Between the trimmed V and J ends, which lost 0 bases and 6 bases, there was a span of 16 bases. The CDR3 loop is CAISESRGLSSDTQYF. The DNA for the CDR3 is TGTGCCATCAGTGAGTCGCGAGGCCTAAGCTCCGATACGCAGTATTTT.

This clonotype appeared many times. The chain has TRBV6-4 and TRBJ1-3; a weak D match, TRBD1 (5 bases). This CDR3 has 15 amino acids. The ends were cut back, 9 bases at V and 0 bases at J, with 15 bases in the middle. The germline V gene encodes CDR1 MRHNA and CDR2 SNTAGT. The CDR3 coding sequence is TGTGCCAGGTCAAGACAGCGAGTCTCTGGAAACACCATATATTTT. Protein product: CARSRQRVSGNTIYF.

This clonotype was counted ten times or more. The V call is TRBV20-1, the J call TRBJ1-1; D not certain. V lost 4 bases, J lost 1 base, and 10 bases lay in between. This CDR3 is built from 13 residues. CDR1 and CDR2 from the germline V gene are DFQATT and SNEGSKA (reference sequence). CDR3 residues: CSATDNPNTEAFF. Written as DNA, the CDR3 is TGCAGTGCTACAGATAACCCGAACACTGAAGCTTTCTTT.

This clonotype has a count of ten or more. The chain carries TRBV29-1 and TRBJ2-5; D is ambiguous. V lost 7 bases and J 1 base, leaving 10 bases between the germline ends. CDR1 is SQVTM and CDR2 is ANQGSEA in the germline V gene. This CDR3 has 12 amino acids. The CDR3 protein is CSGREAQETQYF. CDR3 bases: TGCAGCGGCCGCGAGGCCCAAGAGACCCAGTACTTC. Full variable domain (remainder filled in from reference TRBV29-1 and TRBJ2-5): SAVISQKPSRDICQRGTSLTIQCQVDSQVTMMFWYRQQPGQSLTLIATANQGSEATYESGFVIDKFPISRPNLTFSTLTVSNMSPEDSSIYLCSGREAQETQYFGPGTRLLVL.

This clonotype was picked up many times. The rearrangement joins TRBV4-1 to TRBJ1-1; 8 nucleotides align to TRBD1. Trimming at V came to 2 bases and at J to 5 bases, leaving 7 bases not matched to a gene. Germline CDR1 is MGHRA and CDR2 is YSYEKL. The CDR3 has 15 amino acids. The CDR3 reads CASSQRSRGLTEAFF. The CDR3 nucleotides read TGCGCCAGCAGCCAACGGTCCAGGGGGCTTACTGAAGCTTTCTTT.

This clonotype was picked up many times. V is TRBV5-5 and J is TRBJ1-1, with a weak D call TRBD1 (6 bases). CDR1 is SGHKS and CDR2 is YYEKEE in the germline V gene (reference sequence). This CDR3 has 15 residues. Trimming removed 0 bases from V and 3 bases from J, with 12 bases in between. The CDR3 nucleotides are TGTGCCAGCAGCTTGGCCCAGGGGATGTACACTGAAGCTTTCTTT. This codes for CASSLAQGMYTEAFF.

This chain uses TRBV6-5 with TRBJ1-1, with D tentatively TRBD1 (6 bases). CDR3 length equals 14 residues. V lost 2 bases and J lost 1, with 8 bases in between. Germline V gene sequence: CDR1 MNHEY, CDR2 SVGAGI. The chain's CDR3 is CASSYKQGNTEAFF. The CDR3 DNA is TGTGCCAGCAGTTACAAACAGGGGAACACTGAAGCTTTCTTT.

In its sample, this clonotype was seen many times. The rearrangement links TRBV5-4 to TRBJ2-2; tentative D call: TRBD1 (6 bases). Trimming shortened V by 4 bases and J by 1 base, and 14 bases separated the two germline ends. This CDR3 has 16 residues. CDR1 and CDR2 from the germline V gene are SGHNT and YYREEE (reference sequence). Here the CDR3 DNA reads TGTGCCAGCAGCCTTGGGGGCCCCAAGAACACCGGGGAGCTGTTTTTT. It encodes CASSLGGPKNTGELFF. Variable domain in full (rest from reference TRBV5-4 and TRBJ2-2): ETGVTQSPTHLIKTRGQQVTLRCSSQSGHNTVSWYQQALGQGPQFIFQYYREEENGRGNFPPRFSGLQFPNYSSELNVNALELDDSALYLCASSLGGPKNTGELFFGEGSRLTVL.

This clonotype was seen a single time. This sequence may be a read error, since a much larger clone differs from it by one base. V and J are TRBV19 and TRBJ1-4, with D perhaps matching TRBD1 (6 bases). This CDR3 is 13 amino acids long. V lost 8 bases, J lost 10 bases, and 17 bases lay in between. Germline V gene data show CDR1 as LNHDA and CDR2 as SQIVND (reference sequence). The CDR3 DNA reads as TGTGCCAGTGTAGACCGCGAAGGGGGAAAACTGTTTTTT. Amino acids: CASVDREGGKLFF.

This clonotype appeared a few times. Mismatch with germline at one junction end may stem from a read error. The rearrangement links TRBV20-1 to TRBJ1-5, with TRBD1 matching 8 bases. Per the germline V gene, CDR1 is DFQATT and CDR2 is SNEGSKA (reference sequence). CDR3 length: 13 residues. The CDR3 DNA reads TGCAGCGCTATGGACAGGGAAGGTCAGCCCCAGCATTTT. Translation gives CSAMDREGQPQHF.

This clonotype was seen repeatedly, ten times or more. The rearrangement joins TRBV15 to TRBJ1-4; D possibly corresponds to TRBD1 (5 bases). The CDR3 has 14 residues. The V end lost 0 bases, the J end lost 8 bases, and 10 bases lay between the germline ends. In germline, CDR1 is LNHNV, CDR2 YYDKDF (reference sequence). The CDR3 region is CATSRDQGAEKLFF. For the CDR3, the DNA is TGTGCCACCAGCAGAGATCAGGGAGCCGAAAAACTGTTTTTT.

DNA of the CDR3: TGTGCCAGCAGTTCCGAGGCGAGCTCCTATAATTCACCCCTCCACTTT. Its protein product is CASSSEASSYNSPLHF. This sequence joins TRBV6-5 and TRBJ1-6; no clear D. Deletions cut 4 bases from V and 0 bases from J, with 10 bases between. The CDR3 consists of 16 residues. Germline lookup yields CDR1 MNHEY and CDR2 SVGAGI.

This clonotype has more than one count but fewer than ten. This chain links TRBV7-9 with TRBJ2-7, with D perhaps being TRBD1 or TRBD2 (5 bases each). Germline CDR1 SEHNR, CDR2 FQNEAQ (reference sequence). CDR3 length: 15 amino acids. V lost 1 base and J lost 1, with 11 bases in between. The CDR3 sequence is CASSLEAGSSYEQYF. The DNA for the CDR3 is TGTGCCAGCAGCTTAGAGGCAGGGAGTTCCTACGAGCAGTACTTC.

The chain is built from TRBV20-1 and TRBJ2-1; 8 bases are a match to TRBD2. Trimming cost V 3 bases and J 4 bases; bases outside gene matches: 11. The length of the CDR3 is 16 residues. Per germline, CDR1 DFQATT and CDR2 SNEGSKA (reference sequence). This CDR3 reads CSASPYGASGYNEQFF. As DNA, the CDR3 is TGCAGTGCTAGCCCATATGGGGCTAGCGGGTACAATGAGCAGTTCTTC.

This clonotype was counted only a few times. The CDR3 nucleotides are TGCGCCAGCAGCCCCTGGACCAGAACTGAAGCTTTCTTT. Protein: CASSPWTRTEAFF. The V gene is TRBV4-3, the J gene TRBJ1-1; no definite D call. V shed 4 bases and J shed 5 bases, with 11 bases lying between them. CDR3 size: 13 residues. CDR1 is LGHNA and CDR2 is YSLEER in the germline V gene.

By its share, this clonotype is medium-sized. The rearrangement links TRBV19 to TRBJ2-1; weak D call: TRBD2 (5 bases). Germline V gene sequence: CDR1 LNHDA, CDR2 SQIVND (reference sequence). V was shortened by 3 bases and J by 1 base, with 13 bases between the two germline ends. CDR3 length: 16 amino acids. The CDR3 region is CASSIRSGVSYNEQFF. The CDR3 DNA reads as TGTGCCAGTAGTATTAGGTCCGGGGTTTCCTACAATGAGCAGTTCTTC.

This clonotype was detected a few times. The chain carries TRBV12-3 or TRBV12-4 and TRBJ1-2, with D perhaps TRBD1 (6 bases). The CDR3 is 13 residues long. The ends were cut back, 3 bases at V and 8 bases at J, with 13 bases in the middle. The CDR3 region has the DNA TGTGCCAGCAGTTTGAAACAGGGTTTCGGCTACACCTTC. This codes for CASSLKQGFGYTF.